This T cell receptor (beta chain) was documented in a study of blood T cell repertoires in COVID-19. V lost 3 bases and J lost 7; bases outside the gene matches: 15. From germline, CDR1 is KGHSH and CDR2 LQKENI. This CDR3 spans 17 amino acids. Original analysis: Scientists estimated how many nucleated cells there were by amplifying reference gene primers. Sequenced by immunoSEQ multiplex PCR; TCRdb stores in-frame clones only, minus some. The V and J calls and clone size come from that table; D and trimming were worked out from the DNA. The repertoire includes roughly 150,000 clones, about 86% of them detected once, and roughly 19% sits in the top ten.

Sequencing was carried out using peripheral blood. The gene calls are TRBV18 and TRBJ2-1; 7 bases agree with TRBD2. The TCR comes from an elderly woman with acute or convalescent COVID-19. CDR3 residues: CASSPRRLAPADNEQFF. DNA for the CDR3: TGTGCCAGCTCACCGCGACGACTAGCCCCAGCAGATAATGAGCAGTTCTTC.